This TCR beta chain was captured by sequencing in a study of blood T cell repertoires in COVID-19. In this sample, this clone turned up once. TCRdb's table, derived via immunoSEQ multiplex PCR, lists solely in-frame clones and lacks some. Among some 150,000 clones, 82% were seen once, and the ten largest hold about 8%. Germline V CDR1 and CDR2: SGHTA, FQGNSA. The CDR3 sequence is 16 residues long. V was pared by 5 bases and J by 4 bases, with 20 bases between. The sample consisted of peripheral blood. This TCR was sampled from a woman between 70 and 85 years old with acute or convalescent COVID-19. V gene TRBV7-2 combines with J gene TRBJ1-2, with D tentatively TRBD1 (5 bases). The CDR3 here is CASSGYTGVAGYGYTF. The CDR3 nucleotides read TGTGCCAGCAGCGGTTACACAGGAGTCGCTGGCTATGGCTACACCTTC.